Below are 26 T cell receptor beta chains sequenced from a single sample in a study of blood T cell repertoires in COVID-19. Sequenced by immunoSEQ multiplex PCR; TCRdb stores in-frame clones only, minus some. The data show some 42,000 clones, approximately 90% seen once. The sequenced sample was peripheral blood. All receptors come from a human donor in a cohort sampled during active COVID-19.

The V and J genes are TRBV9 and TRBJ1-5; D not certain. Germline-derived CDR1 and CDR2 are SGDLS and YYNGEE. The CDR3 totals 15 residues. The V end was cut by 2 bases, the J end by 10 bases, with 19 bases between. The CDR3 spells CASSVESNSRGPQHF. DNA of the CDR3: TGTGCCAGCAGCGTTGAATCGAACAGTCGGGGACCCCAGCATTTT.

The genes are TRBV10-2 and TRBJ2-5; 12 bases align to TRBD1. The length of the CDR3 is 14 residues. J lost 4 bases, V lost 7 bases, and 4 bases had no gene match. CDR1 is WSHSY and CDR2 is SAAADI in the germline V gene. The CDR3 DNA follows: TGCGCCAGCAAGCCGGGACAGGGGGCAGAGACCCAGTACTTC. It is translated as CASKPGQGAETQYF.

J is TRBJ1-6 and V is TRBV6-5, with D perhaps matching TRBD1 (5 bases). The CDR3 extends over 14 amino acids. Germline loops: CDR1 MNHEY, CDR2 SVGAGI. V was trimmed by 7 bases and J by 8 bases, leaving 15 bases between them. In nucleotides, the CDR3 is TGTGCCAGCAATCGGGGGACTTGGCATTCACCCCTCCACTTT. It yields the protein CASNRGTWHSPLHF.

V and J are TRBV2 and TRBJ2-7; D gene uncertain. The CDR3 consists of 12 residues. Germline V lookup: CDR1 SNHLY, CDR2 FYNNEI. Trimming took off 3 bases at V and 5 bases at J, with 8 bases between the two ends. CDR3: CASSDERNEQYF. The CDR3 bases are TGTGCCAGCAGTGACGAGAGAAACGAGCAGTACTTC.

The rearrangement joins TRBV12-3 or TRBV12-4 to TRBJ1-3; D gene uncertain. Between the trimmed V and J ends, which lost 7 bases and 4 bases, there was a span of 8 bases. The CDR3 has 12 residues. The CDR3 DNA follows: TGTGCCAGCAAGTTCGGGGGAAACACCATATATTTT. Its protein is CASKFGGNTIYF.

This clone was counted a few times. This chain connects TRBV4-1 to TRBJ2-7; weak D call: TRBD2 (5 bases). V was shortened by 0 bases and J by 0 bases, with 6 bases between the two germline ends. The V gene's germline CDR1 is MGHRA and CDR2 YSYEKL. CDR3 length: 14 amino acids. The CDR3 spells CASSQEEGSYEQYF. The DNA for the CDR3 is TGCGCCAGCAGCCAAGAAGAGGGCTCCTACGAGCAGTACTTC.

This clone occurred once. This rearrangement joins TRBV11-1 to TRBJ2-2; TRBD1 aligns across 10 bases. The germline gives CDR1 SGHAT, CDR2 FQDESV (reference sequence). Unmatched junction bases numbered 6, after V lost 5 bases and J lost 3 bases. This CDR3 contains 16 residues. CDR3 DNA: TGTGCCAGCAGCACGGGACAGGGGAGGCACACCGGGGAGCTGTTTTTT. Encoded protein: CASSTGQGRHTGELFF.

This clone was observed a few times. This sequence joins TRBV19 and TRBJ1-2; TRBD1 is a possible D gene (5 bases). The germline V gene encodes CDR1 LNHDA and CDR2 SQIVND (reference sequence). V lost 4 bases to trimming and J lost 0 bases, with 12 bases between them. This CDR3 spans 15 amino acids. In DNA, the CDR3 is TGTGCCAGTAGTAGGCAGGGCCAAGCTAACTATGGCTACACCTTC. Translated, it gives CASSRQGQANYGYTF.

The chain joins TRBV4-1 to TRBJ2-7; D ambiguous. From germline, CDR1 is MGHRA and CDR2 YSYEKL. V lost 0 bases and J 2 bases, leaving 5 bases between the germline ends. The CDR3 extends over 13 amino acids. The CDR3 sequence is CASSQDIAYEQYF. The CDR3, as DNA: TGCGCCAGCAGCCAAGATATTGCCTACGAGCAGTACTTC.

This chain links TRBV2 with TRBJ1-3; TRBD1 is a possible D gene (6 bases). CDR1 is SNHLY, CDR2 FYNNEI, per germline. The CDR3 extends over 15 amino acids. V dropped 1 base and J dropped 0 bases, with 7 bases sitting between them. The CDR3 sequence is CASSEEGVSGNTIYF. The CDR3 DNA reads as TGTGCCAGCAGTGAAGAGGGGGTCTCTGGAAACACCATATATTTT.

The gene calls are TRBV4-2 and TRBJ2-5; TRBD1 might be the D (6 bases). The CDR3 loop spans 18 amino acids. V shed 0 bases and J shed 4 bases, with 21 bases lying between them. Germline values: CDR1 LGHNA, CDR2 YNFKEQ. The CDR3 sequence: CASSQEWGPITGRETQYF. CDR3 coding DNA: TGTGCCAGCAGCCAAGAGTGGGGACCTATTACAGGGAGAGAGACCCAGTACTTC.

This chain connects TRBV5-1 to TRBJ2-3; 10 nucleotides align to TRBD1. From germline, CDR1 is SGHRS and CDR2 YFSETQ. J lost 2 bases, V lost 5 bases, and 5 bases had no gene match. The CDR3 extends over 15 amino acids. CDR3: CASSDGTGATDTQYF. CDR3 coding DNA: TGCGCCAGCAGTGACGGGACAGGGGCCACAGATACGCAGTATTTT.

V gene TRBV5-4 combines with J gene TRBJ2-3; 12 bases are shared with TRBD2. With 0 bases clipped from V and 9 bases from J, the junction kept 5 bases outside the gene matches. Looked up from germline, CDR1 is SGHNT and CDR2 is YYREEE (reference sequence). This CDR3 has 15 residues. CDR3 DNA: TGTGCCAGCAGCTTGGGGCTAGCGGGGGGGCTGACGCAGTATTTT. Translated, it gives CASSLGLAGGLTQYF.

The gene calls are TRBV19 and TRBJ1-1; D call uncertain. V was shortened by 7 bases and J by 4 bases, with 13 bases between the two germline ends. The CDR3 length is 13 residues. The V gene's germline CDR1 is LNHDA and CDR2 SQIVND (reference sequence). CDR3 in DNA: TGTGCCAGTACCGACATCGGCCGCACTGAAGCTTTCTTT. Protein sequence: CASTDIGRTEAFF.

The chain couples TRBV4-1 to TRBJ2-1; TRBD2 matches at 8 bases. Germline V CDR1 and CDR2: MGHRA, YSYEKL. V trimming: 0 bases; J trimming: 4 bases; junction bases outside the gene matches: 2. The CDR3 runs 15 residues. DNA of the CDR3: TGCGCCAGCAGCCAAGACCAGCGGGGGTACAATGAGCAGTTCTTC. Protein: CASSQDQRGYNEQFF.

This chain links TRBV10-3 with TRBJ2-7; 9 nucleotides line up with TRBD1. The V and J ends lost 6 bases and 4 bases, in that order; junction bases with no gene match: 16. CDR3 length: 17 residues. Per germline, CDR1 ENHRY and CDR2 SYGVKD. CDR3 residues: CAIRPGQGFVGRYEQYF. Here the CDR3 DNA reads TGTGCCATCAGACCGGGACAGGGCTTTGTAGGACGATACGAGCAGTACTTC.

This clone occurred a few times. At the DNA level, this CDR3 is encoded by other sequences in the same sample as well. This chain joins TRBV5-6 and TRBJ1-2, with a possible D match to TRBD1 (5 bases). Germline V CDR1 and CDR2: SGHDT, YYEEEE. V was pared by 3 bases and J by 4 bases, with 16 bases between. This CDR3 has 15 residues. DNA for the CDR3: TGTGCCAGCAGCTCTGGGGGGGGATCCCTCTATGGCTACACCTTC. Translating gives CASSSGGGSLYGYTF.

The chain links TRBV5-4 to TRBJ2-1, with TRBD1 identical over 10 bases. The CDR3 runs 15 residues. The V and J ends lost 4 bases and 7 bases, in that order; junction bases with no gene match: 8. The germline CDR1 and CDR2 sequences are SGHNT and YYREEE (reference sequence). CDR3 in amino acids: CASSIPGQGPNEQFF. The CDR3 nucleotides are TGTGCCAGCAGCATACCGGGACAGGGGCCTAATGAGCAGTTCTTC.

The chain links TRBV28 to TRBJ1-2, with 11 bases matching TRBD1. J gave up 7 bases and V 4 bases, and 5 bases lay outside the gene matches. Germline CDR1 is MDHEN and CDR2 is SYDVKM. The CDR3 is made up of 14 amino acids. CDR3 DNA: TGTGCCAGCAGTTGGGACAGGGGGTGGACTGGCTACACCTTC. This gives the protein CASSWDRGWTGYTF.

The CDR3 coding sequence is TGTGCCACCAGTGATTCGACAACTAGCGGGGGGTCAGAGACCCAGTACTTC. Translating gives CATSDSTTSGGSETQYF. The J gene is TRBJ2-5, the V gene TRBV24-1; 12 bases match TRBD2. Trimming took 2 bases from V and 4 from J; bases not matched to a gene: 7. The CDR3 has 17 amino acids. The V gene's germline CDR1 is KGHDR and CDR2 SFDVKD.

The chain has TRBV19 and TRBJ1-1, with 8 bases identical to TRBD1. Germline V gives CDR1 LNHDA, CDR2 SQIVND (reference sequence). The CDR3 covers 16 residues. Unmatched junction bases numbered 9, after V lost 4 bases and J lost 2 bases. This CDR3 reads CASSRGRGQGNTEAFF. CDR3 nucleotides: TGTGCCAGTAGTAGGGGCAGGGGGCAGGGCAACACTGAAGCTTTCTTT. Using reference TRBV19 and TRBJ1-1 for the parts outside the CDR3, the full variable domain is DGGITQSPKYLFRKEGQNVTLSCEQNLNHDAMYWYRQDPGQGLRLIYYSQIVNDFQKGDIAEGYSVSREKKESFPLTVTSAQKNPTAFYLCASSRGRGQGNTEAFFGQGTRLTVV.

The rearrangement uses TRBV18 and TRBJ1-1; D is ambiguous. This CDR3 is built from 13 residues. In germline, CDR1 is KGHSH, CDR2 LQKENI. The V gene lost 3 bases and the J gene lost 1 base, with 6 bases spanning the gap. CDR3 loop: CASSPAGNTEAFF. For the CDR3, the DNA is TGTGCCAGCTCACCGGCAGGGAACACTGAAGCTTTCTTT.

V and J are TRBV5-8 and TRBJ2-6; no reliable D call. V shed 5 bases and J shed 0 bases, with 3 bases lying between them. The CDR3 consists of 13 residues. Looked up from germline, CDR1 is SGHTS and CDR2 is YDEGEE. CDR3 loop: CASRSSGANVLTF. CDR3 bases: TGTGCCAGCAGGAGCTCTGGGGCCAACGTCCTGACTTTC.

The chain recombines TRBV10-3 with TRBJ2-7; the match to TRBD1 covers 8 bases. The CDR3 is 13 residues long. Germline CDR1 is ENHRY and CDR2 is SYGVKD. J gave up 1 base and V 9 bases, and 5 bases lay outside the gene matches. CDR3 bases: TGTGCCATTGGACAGGGATCGTCCTACGAGCAGTACTTC. This translates into CAIGQGSSYEQYF.

A single count supports this clone. The chain carries TRBV2 and TRBJ2-3; TRBD2 is a possible D gene (5 bases). V was cut by 0 bases and J by 3 bases, with 10 bases left in between. CDR1 and CDR2 from the germline V gene are SNHLY and FYNNEI. The CDR3 has 15 amino acids. Here the CDR3 reads CASSEAVTGTDTQYF. As DNA, the CDR3 is TGTGCCAGCAGTGAAGCGGTTACGGGAACAGATACGCAGTATTTT. The whole variable domain, remainder taken from reference TRBV2 and TRBJ2-3, is EPEVTQTPSHQVTQMGQEVILRCVPISNHLYFYWYRQILGQKVEFLVSFYNNEISEKSEIFDDQFSVERPDGSNFTLKIRSTKLEDSAMYFCASSEAVTGTDTQYFGPGTRLTVL.

V usage is TRBV6-4 and J usage is TRBJ2-1; TRBD1 might be the D (6 bases). V lost 6 bases to trimming and J lost 0 bases, with 15 bases between them. Germline loops: CDR1 MRHNA, CDR2 SNTAGT. This CDR3 contains 16 residues. This chain's CDR3 is CASREGDGSSYNEQFF. CDR3 in DNA: TGTGCCAGCAGAGAGGGGGACGGTAGCTCCTACAATGAGCAGTTCTTC.